Listed below are T cell receptor beta chains from one sample, sequenced in a study of T cell responses to AZD1222 COVID-19 vaccine. The repertoire was sequenced with immunoSEQ multiplex PCR; TCRdb's copy has only in-frame clones and lacks some. The sample holds just under 95,000 clones, roughly 93% seen once. The specimen was peripheral blood, collected on day 0 of AZD1222 vaccination. These receptor sequences come from an adult in good health. CDR3s include the opening cysteine and the closing phenylalanine or tryptophan. The D gene is left open where the match is weak. Some rows mark clone size as missing; the rest say once, few, many or name a class of expanded clone.

cdr3_nt | cdr3_aa | j_call | d_call | v_call | clone_size
TGCGCCAGCAGCCAAGGAAAAACAGGGGGAACAATTTCCTACGAGCAGTACTTC | CASSQGKTGGTISYEQYF | TRBJ2-7 | TRBD1 | TRBV4-3 | .
TGTGCCAGCTCACCTAGGACGGGGATTATCTACGAGCAGTACTTC | CASSPRTGIIYEQYF | TRBJ2-7 | . | TRBV18 | once
TGTGCCAGCAGCTTATCAGGAAACATCAGATCTGAAGCTTTCTTT | CASSLSGNIRSEAFF | TRBJ1-1 | . | TRBV7-9 | .
TGTGCCACCAGCAGGGGCGGGGGGGCTGGAGAGACCCAGTACTTC | CATSRGGGAGETQYF | TRBJ2-5 | TRBD2 | TRBV15 | once
TGCGCCAGCTCGAACGCCGGGACACCGAATAACTATGGCTACACCTTC | CASSNAGTPNNYGYTF | TRBJ1-2 | . | TRBV5-1 | .
TGTGCCATCAGTGAGTCAGGGCAGCGCCAAGAGACCCAGTACTTC | CAISESGQRQETQYF | TRBJ2-5 | . | TRBV10-3 | .
TGTGCCGCCGGACAGGGTTTGGAAGAGCAGTACTTC | CAAGQGLEEQYF | TRBJ2-7 | TRBD1 | TRBV27 | .
TGTGCCAGCTCACCTCCGGGCTCAGGAGCAAACACCATATATTTT | CASSPPGSGANTIYF | TRBJ1-3 | . | TRBV18 | .
TGTGCCAGCCTTCCGGGAGGGAGGGGAAACACCATATATTTT | CASLPGGRGNTIYF | TRBJ1-3 | . | TRBV2 | .
TGTGCCAGTAGCAGGGGGATCAATCAGCCCCAGCATTTT | CASSRGINQPQHF | TRBJ1-5 | TRBD1 | TRBV19 | once
TGTGCCAGCAGTGAAGGAGGGGAGACCCAGTACTTC | CASSEGGETQYF | TRBJ2-5 | . | TRBV2 | .
TGTGCCAGCAGCCAAGAACGGCGGCTTCATGAGCAGTTCTTC | CASSQERRLHEQFF | TRBJ2-1 | . | TRBV3-1/TRBV3-2 | .
TGTGCCAGCAGCGTGAGGGGAGCAGGGGGCTATGGCTACACCTTC | CASSVRGAGGYGYTF | TRBJ1-2 | TRBD1 | TRBV9 | .
TGTGCCAGCAGTCAATTGGGCTTGGGTCAGCCCCAGCATTTT | CASSQLGLGQPQHF | TRBJ1-5 | . | TRBV28 | .
TGTGCCAGCAGCCTCGACATCACGGGCAGGCAAGGCTACACCTTC | CASSLDITGRQGYTF | TRBJ1-2 | . | TRBV6-5 | .
TGCGCCAGCAGCCTGGAGTGGAACACTGAAGCTTTCTTT | CASSLEWNTEAFF | TRBJ1-1 | . | TRBV5-1 | .
TGTGCCAGCAGCTGGGTCGGGGGCACGCAGTATTTT | CASSWVGGTQYF | TRBJ2-3 | . | TRBV7-2 | .
TGTGCCGGAAAGAACGGGGCCCTACCTAACTATGGCTACACCTTC | CAGKNGALPNYGYTF | TRBJ1-2 | . | TRBV14 | once
TGTGCCACCAGCAGATCCCGACAGGGGAACGGTGAAAAACTGTTTTTT | CATSRSRQGNGEKLFF | TRBJ1-4 | TRBD1 | TRBV15 | .
TGTGCCAGCAGCACCCCCCCCGCCCGTGCCTACACCTTC | CASSTPPARAYTF | TRBJ1-2 | . | TRBV9 | .